This T cell receptor beta chain was retrieved from a study of human T cells and chemical hapten exposure. Study at large: The patch tests put 0.01% DPC on the skin of the upper back and were read 6 days later. Affected patients, primarily female, had alopecia areata, totalis or universalis.

The time point was: patch test 3, about 24 weeks after DPC sensitization. As for treatment: therapeutic diphenylcyclopropenone sensitization with weekly scalp DPC. On this clonotype: No antigen is known for it. At one boundary the junction diverges from the germline segment, which might be a read error.

General study points: Sensitizing with DPC caused no change in TCRs above 1 in 1000 frequency.

The library attached unique molecular identifiers to individual cDNA molecules. TCRdb reprocessed the RACE reads via MiXCR and lists one record per CDR3 protein. The table includes about 190,000 distinct CDR3 sequences, 20% to 25% detected once. The material sequenced was whole blood, taken in connection with sensitization to the hapten diphenylcyclopropenone (DPC). This TCR derives from a woman between 40 and 55 years old with alopecia areata. Some clones in this sample may be carry-over from other donors' samples.

CDR3 protein: CASSFQSRDTQYF. CDR3 DNA: TGTGCCAGCAGCTTTCAGAGCAGAGATACGCAGTATTTT. This sequence joins TRBV7-2 and TRBJ2-3; D remains ambiguous. Per the germline V gene, CDR1 is SGHTA and CDR2 is FQGNSA. The CDR3 has 13 residues.